This TCR beta chain was sequenced for a study of cytomegalovirus exposure and HLA in healthy donors. Germline assignment: CDR1 MNHEY and CDR2 SMNVEV (reference sequence). The CDR3 extends over 15 amino acids. V was clipped by 1 base and J by 6 bases, with 13 bases between them. All the people who gave samples were healthy bone marrow donors. This clone was observed a handful of times. Its antigen is undetermined. Study-wide results and limits: In a later analysis, across HLA loci, associated TCR counts were highest for DRB1, lowest for HLA-C.

The PCR was carried out with 60 Vbeta primers and 13 Jbeta primers. Sequencing used immunoSEQ multiplex PCR; TCRdb keeps in-frame clones, though not all of them. The sample lists around 100,000 clones, roughly 69% seen once, with about 2.5% in the top ten. V is TRBV27 and J is TRBJ1-5; D possibly corresponds to TRBD1 (5 bases). The sequence derives from a man aged 50-60 years in good health and CMV-seropositive. Sequenced: PBMCs. CDR3 nucleotides: TGTGCCAGCAGTTTATTTAAGGGGTTAGGTCAGCCCCAGCATTTT. Encoded protein: CASSLFKGLGQPQHF.